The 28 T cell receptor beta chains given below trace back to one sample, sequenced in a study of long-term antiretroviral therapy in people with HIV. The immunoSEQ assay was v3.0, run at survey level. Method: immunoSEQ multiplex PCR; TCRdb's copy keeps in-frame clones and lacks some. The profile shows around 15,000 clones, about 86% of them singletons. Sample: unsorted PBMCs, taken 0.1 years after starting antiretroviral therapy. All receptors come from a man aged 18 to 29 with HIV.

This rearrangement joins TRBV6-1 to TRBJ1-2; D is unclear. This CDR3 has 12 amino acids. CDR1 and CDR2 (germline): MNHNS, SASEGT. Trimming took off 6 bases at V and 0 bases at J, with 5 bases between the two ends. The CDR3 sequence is CASRSSNYGYTF. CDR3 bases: TGTGCCAGCAGAAGTTCTAACTATGGCTACACCTTC.

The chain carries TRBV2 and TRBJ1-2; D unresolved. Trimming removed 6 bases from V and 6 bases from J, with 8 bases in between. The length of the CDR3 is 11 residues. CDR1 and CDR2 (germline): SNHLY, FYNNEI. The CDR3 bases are TGTGCCAGCAGGAATGGTGATGGCTACACCTTC. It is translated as CASRNGDGYTF.

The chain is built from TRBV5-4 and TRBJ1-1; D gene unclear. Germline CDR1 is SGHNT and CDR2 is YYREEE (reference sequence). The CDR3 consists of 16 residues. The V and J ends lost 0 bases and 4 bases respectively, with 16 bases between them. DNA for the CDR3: TGTGCCAGCAGCTTGGGTTCTGGTGGGTGGGGCACTGAAGCTTTCTTT. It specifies CASSLGSGGWGTEAFF.

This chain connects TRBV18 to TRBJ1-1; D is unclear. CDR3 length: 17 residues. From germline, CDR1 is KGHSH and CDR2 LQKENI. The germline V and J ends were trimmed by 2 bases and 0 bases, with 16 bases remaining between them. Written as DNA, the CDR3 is TGTGCCAGCTCACCAATGCTCTTCCAGGCCATGAACACTGAAGCTTTCTTT. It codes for CASSPMLFQAMNTEAFF.

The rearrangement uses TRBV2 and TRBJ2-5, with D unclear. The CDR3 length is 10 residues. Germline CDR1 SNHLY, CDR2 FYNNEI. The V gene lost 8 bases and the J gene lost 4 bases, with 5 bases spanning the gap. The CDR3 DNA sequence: TGTGCCAGCGTTGCAGAGACCCAGTACTTC. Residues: CASVAETQYF.

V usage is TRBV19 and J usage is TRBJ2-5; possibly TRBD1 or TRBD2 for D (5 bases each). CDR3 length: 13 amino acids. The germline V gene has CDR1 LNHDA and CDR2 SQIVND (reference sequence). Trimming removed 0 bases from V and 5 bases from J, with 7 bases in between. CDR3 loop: CASSIDWGETQYF. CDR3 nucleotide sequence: TGTGCCAGTAGTATAGATTGGGGGGAGACCCAGTACTTC.

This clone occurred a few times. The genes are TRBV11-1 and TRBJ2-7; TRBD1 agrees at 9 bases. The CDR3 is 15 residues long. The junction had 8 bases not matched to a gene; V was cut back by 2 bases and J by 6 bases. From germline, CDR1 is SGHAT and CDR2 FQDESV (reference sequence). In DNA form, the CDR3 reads TGTGCCAGCAGCTTATTAAACAGGGGGCGATCCGAGCAGTACTTC. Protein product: CASSLLNRGRSEQYF.

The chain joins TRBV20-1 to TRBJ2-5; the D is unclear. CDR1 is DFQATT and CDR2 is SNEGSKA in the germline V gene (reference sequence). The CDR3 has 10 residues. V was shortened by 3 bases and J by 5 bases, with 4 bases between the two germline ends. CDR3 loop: CSASMETQYF. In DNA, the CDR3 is TGCAGTGCTAGTATGGAGACCCAGTACTTC.

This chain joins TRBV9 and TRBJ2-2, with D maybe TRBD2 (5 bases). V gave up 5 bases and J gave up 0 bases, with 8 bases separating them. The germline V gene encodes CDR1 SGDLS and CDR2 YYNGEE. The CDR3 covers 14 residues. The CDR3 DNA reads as TGTGCCAGCAGGCGGGCGCCGAACACCGGGGAGCTGTTTTTT. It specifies CASRRAPNTGELFF.

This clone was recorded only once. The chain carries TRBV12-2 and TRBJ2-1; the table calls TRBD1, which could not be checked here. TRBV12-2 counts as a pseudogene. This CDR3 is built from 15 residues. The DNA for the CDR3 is TGTGCAAGTCGCCATGGCCGGGACAGTTCCAATGAGCAGTTCTTC. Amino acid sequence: CASRHGRDSSNEQFF.

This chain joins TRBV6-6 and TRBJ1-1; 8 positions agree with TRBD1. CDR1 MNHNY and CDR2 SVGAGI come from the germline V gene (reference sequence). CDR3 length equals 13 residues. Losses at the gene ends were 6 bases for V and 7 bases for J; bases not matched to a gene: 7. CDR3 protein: CASRGTGSFEAFF. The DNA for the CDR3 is TGTGCCAGCAGGGGGACAGGTTCGTTTGAAGCTTTCTTT.

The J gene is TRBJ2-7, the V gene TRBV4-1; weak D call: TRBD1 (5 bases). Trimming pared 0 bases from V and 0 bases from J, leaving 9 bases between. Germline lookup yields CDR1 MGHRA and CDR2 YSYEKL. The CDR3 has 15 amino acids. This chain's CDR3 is CASSQEDSSSYEQYF. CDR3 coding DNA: TGCGCCAGCAGCCAAGAAGACAGCTCCTCCTACGAGCAGTACTTC.

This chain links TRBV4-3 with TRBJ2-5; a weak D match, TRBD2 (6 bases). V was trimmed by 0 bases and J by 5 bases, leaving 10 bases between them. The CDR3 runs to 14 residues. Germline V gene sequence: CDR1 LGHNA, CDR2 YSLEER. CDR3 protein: CASSQDRTKETQYF. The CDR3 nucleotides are TGCGCCAGCAGCCAAGATAGGACTAAGGAGACCCAGTACTTC.

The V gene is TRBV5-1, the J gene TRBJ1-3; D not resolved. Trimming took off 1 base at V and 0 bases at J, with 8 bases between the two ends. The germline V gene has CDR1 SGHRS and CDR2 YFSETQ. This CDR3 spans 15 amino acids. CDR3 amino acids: CASSLFGDSGNTIYF. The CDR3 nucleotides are TGCGCCAGCAGCTTGTTCGGAGACTCTGGAAACACCATATATTTT.

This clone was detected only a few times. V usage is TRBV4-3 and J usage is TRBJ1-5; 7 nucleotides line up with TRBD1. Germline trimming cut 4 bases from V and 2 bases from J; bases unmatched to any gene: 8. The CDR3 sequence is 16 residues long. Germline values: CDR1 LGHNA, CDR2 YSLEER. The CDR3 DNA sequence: TGCGCCAGCAGCCCGGGGGTAGGGACAGGCAATCAGCCCCAGCATTTT. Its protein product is CASSPGVGTGNQPQHF.

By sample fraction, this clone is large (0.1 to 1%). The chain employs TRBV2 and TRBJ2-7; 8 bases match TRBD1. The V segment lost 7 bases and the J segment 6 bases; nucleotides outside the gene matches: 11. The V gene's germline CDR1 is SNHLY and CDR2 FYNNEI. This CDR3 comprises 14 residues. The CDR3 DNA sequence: TGTGCCAGCAACACGCCGGGACAGGAACTCGAGCAGTACTTC. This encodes CASNTPGQELEQYF. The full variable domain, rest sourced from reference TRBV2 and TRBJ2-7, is EPEVTQTPSHQVTQMGQEVILRCVPISNHLYFYWYRQILGQKVEFLVSFYNNEISEKSEIFDDQFSVERPDGSNFTLKIRSTKLEDSAMYFCASNTPGQELEQYFGPGTRLTVT.

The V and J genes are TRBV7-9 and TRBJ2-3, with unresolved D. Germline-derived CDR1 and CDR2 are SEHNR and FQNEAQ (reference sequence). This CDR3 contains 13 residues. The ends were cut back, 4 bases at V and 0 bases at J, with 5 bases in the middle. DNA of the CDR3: TGTGCCAGCAGCTCGACTAGCACAGATACGCAGTATTTT. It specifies CASSSTSTDTQYF.

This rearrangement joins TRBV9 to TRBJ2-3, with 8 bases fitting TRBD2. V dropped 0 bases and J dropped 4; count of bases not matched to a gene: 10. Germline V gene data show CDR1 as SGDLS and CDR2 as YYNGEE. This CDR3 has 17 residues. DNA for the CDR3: TGTGCCAGCAGCGTAGGACCGGGCGGGGGGCAGTCAGATACGCAGTATTTT. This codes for CASSVGPGGGQSDTQYF.

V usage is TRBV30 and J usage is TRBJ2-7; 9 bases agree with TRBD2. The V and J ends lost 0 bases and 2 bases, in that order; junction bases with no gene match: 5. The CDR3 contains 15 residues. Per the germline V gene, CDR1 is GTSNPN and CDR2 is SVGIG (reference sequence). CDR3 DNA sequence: TGTGCCTGGAGTGTAATAGCGGGAGTTCCCTACGAGCAGTACTTC. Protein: CAWSVIAGVPYEQYF.

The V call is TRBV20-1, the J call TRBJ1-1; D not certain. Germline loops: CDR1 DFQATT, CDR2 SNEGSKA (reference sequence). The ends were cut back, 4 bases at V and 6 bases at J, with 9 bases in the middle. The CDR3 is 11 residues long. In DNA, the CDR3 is TGCAGTGCTACCCCTTCTGCTGAAGCTTTCTTT. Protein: CSATPSAEAFF.

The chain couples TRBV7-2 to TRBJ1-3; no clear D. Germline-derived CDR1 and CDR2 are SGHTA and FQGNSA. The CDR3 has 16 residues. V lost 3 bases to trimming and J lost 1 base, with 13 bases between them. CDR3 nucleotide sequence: TGTGCCAGCAGCTTTCCCCACGGGAGGTCTGGAAACACCATATATTTT. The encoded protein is CASSFPHGRSGNTIYF.

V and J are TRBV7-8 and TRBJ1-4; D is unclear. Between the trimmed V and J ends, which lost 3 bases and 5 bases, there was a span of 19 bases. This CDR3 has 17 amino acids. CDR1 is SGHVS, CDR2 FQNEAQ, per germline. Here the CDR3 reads CASSLYPGAAKNEKLFF. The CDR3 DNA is TGTGCCAGCAGCTTGTACCCAGGAGCAGCTAAAAATGAAAAACTGTTTTTT.

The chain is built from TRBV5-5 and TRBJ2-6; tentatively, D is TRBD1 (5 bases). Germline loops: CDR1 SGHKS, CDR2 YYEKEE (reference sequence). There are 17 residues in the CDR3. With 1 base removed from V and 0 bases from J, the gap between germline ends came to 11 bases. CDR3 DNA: TGTGCCAGCAGCTTGAGGACAATCGACTCTGGGGCCAACGTCCTGACTTTC. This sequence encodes CASSLRTIDSGANVLTF.

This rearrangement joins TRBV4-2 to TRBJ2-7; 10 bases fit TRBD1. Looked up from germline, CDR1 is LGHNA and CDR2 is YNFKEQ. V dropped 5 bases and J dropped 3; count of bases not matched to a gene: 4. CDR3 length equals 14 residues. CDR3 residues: CASSAGDRGYEQYF. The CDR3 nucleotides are TGTGCCAGCAGCGCCGGGGACAGGGGCTACGAGCAGTACTTC.

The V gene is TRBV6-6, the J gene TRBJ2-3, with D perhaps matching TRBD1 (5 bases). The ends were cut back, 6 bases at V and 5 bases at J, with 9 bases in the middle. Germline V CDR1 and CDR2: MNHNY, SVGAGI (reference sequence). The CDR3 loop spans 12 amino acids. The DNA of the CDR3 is TGTGCCAGCAGGGGGCTTGGAGATACGCAGTATTTT. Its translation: CASRGLGDTQYF.

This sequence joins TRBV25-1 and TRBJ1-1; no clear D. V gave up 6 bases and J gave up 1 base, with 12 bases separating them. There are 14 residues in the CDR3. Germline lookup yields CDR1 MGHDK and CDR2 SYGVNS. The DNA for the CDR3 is TGTGCCAGCAGGAGACATCAGGAGAACACTGAAGCTTTCTTT. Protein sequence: CASRRHQENTEAFF.

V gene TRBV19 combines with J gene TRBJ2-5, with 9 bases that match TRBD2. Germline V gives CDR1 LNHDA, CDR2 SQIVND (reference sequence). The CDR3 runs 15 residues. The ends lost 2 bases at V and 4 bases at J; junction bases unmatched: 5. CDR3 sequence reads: CASSIPAAGGETQYF. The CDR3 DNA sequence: TGTGCCAGTAGTATACCCGCAGCGGGAGGAGAGACCCAGTACTTC.

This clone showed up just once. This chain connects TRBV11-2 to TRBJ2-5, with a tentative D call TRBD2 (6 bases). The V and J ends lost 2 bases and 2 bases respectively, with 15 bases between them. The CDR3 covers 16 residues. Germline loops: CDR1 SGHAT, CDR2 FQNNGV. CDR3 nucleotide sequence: TGTGCCAGCAGCTTAAGGTCGGCGGGGCGACAAGAGACCCAGTACTTC. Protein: CASSLRSAGRQETQYF.